Listed below are T cell receptor beta chains from one sample, sequenced in a study of blood T cell repertoires in COVID-19. Generated by immunoSEQ multiplex PCR, the TCRdb table keeps only in-frame clones and is missing some. The data contain 130,000 or so clones, around 82% of them seen just once; the ten biggest clones take up approximately 1.5%. Material for sequencing was peripheral blood. These receptors were obtained from a man between 60 and 75 years old with acute or convalescent COVID-19. CDR3s include the opening cysteine and the closing phenylalanine or tryptophan. The D gene is left open where the match is weak. A clone size is listed for some rows: how often the clone was seen (once, few, many), or a class if it is expanded.

CDR3 protein | CDR3 DNA | V gene | D gene | J gene | clone size
CATSRLGQGGGYEQYF | TGTGCCACCAGCAGACTCGGACAGGGGGGTGGGTACGAGCAGTACTTC | TRBV15 | TRBD1 | TRBJ2-7 | NA
CASSQEVGLAKNIQYF | TGTGCCAGCAGCCAAGAGGTAGGACTAGCCAAAAACATTCAGTACTTC | TRBV3-1/TRBV3-2 | NA | TRBJ2-4 | once
CASSRSIGTSGGELFF | TGTGCCAGCAGCCGCTCAATTGGGACTAGCGGCGGGGAGCTGTTTTTT | TRBV7-2 | TRBD2 | TRBJ2-2 | NA
CASSDTGGGWTEAFF | TGTGCCAGCAGCGATACAGGGGGAGGTTGGACTGAAGCTTTCTTT | TRBV9 | TRBD1 | TRBJ1-1 | NA
CASSEGVRVGGETQYF | TGTGCCAGCAGTGAAGGAGTACGGGTTGGGGGGGAGACCCAGTACTTC | TRBV6-1 | NA | TRBJ2-5 | NA
CASSRRLADTDTQYF | TGTGCCAGCAGCCGGAGACTAGCCGACACAGATACGCAGTATTTT | TRBV14 | TRBD2 | TRBJ2-3 | NA
CATRIENIQYF | TGTGCCACCCGAATAGAAAACATTCAGTACTTC | TRBV6-5 | NA | TRBJ2-4 | NA
CAWSEIQSHAGTEAFF | TGTGCCTGGAGTGAGATCCAAAGCCACGCGGGGACTGAAGCTTTCTTT | TRBV30 | NA | TRBJ1-1 | NA
CASSYSGSRELFF | TGTGCCAGCAGTTACTCGGGCTCCCGGGAGCTGTTTTTT | TRBV6-5 | NA | TRBJ2-2 | NA
CASSRRTSSYEQYF | TGTGCCAGCAGCCGACGGACTAGCTCCTACGAGCAGTACTTC | TRBV3-1/TRBV3-2 | TRBD2 | TRBJ2-7 | NA
CASSFFGTGPGNTIYF | TGTGCCAGCAGCTTTTTCGGGACAGGCCCAGGAAACACCATATATTTT | TRBV5-6 | TRBD1 | TRBJ1-3 | NA
CASSSTGGNTGELFF | TGTGCCAGCAGCTCCACGGGGGGCAACACCGGGGAGCTGTTTTTT | TRBV7-6 | NA | TRBJ2-2 | NA
CASIRGRGNYGYTF | TGTGCCAGCATTAGGGGCAGGGGGAACTATGGCTACACCTTC | TRBV6-5 | TRBD1 | TRBJ1-2 | NA
CASSPATGVDEQFF | TGTGCCAGCTCACCTGCGACAGGGGTGGATGAGCAGTTCTTC | TRBV18 | TRBD1 | TRBJ2-1 | NA
CATRNDGGNEKLFF | TGTGCCACCCGTAATGACGGGGGTAATGAAAAACTGTTTTTT | TRBV15 | NA | TRBJ1-4 | NA
CATSDWTDNNEQFF | TGTGCCACCAGTGATTGGACAGATAACAATGAGCAGTTCTTC | TRBV24-1 | NA | TRBJ2-1 | NA
CASSQPGAGYYGYTF | TGTGCCAGCAGCCAGCCAGGGGCCGGATACTATGGCTACACCTTC | TRBV3-1/TRBV3-2 | NA | TRBJ1-2 | NA
CASSSRTGGEQYF | TGTGCCAGCAGCTCCCGGACAGGGGGCGAGCAGTACTTC | TRBV7-6 | TRBD1 | TRBJ2-7 | NA
CASSLAGGSTDTQYF | TGTGCCAGCAGCTTAGCTGGCGGGAGTACAGATACGCAGTATTTT | TRBV7-3 | TRBD2 | TRBJ2-3 | few
CASGWTGTGMGTQYF | TGTGCTAGTGGTTGGACCGGGACAGGGATGGGGACCCAGTACTTC | TRBV12-5 | TRBD1 | TRBJ2-5 | NA
CASTRGGTSGRPETNEQFF | TGTGCCAGCACCCGGGGGGGGACTAGCGGGAGGCCCGAAACGAATGAGCAGTTCTTC | TRBV7-4 | TRBD2 | TRBJ2-1 | NA
CARTLKLSQGWVDSNQPQHF | TGTGCCAGAACCTTAAAGCTTTCTCAGGGTTGGGTTGATAGCAATCAGCCCCAGCATTTT | TRBV5-3 | NA | TRBJ1-5 | NA
CASSPIAAPDGYTF | TGTGCCAGCAGTCCCATTGCCGCTCCGGATGGCTACACCTTC | TRBV25-1 | NA | TRBJ1-2 | NA
CASSQGDRGRGYTF | TGTGCCAGCAGCCAGGGGGACAGGGGGCGAGGCTACACCTTC | TRBV3-1/TRBV3-2 | TRBD1 | TRBJ1-2 | NA
CASGQGAVWETQYF | TGTGCCAGCGGACAGGGGGCGGTCTGGGAGACCCAGTACTTC | TRBV7-9 | TRBD1 | TRBJ2-5 | NA
CASVGLGTEAFF | TGTGCCAGCGTAGGACTGGGCACTGAAGCTTTCTTT | TRBV25-1 | NA | TRBJ1-1 | NA
CASSTTANQPQHF | TGTGCCAGCAGCACAACAGCAAATCAGCCCCAGCATTTT | TRBV7-3 | NA | TRBJ1-5 | NA
CASTSNTEAFF | TGTGCCAGCACCTCGAACACTGAAGCTTTCTTT | TRBV5-4 | NA | TRBJ1-1 | NA
CATSARDRGFGETQYF | TGTGCCACCAGCGCCCGGGACAGGGGGTTTGGAGAGACCCAGTACTTC | TRBV15 | TRBD1 | TRBJ2-5 | NA
CASSQDEGEGGYTF | TGTGCCAGCAGCCAAGATGAGGGGGAGGGCGGCTACACCTTC | TRBV3-1/TRBV3-2 | NA | TRBJ1-2 | few
CAISVGQGAGYGYTF | TGTGCCATCAGTGTGGGACAGGGGGCAGGGTATGGCTACACCTTC | TRBV10-3 | TRBD1 | TRBJ1-2 | NA
CASSLQGLAGDREQFF | TGTGCCAGCTCCCTCCAGGGACTAGCGGGAGATAGGGAGCAGTTCTTC | TRBV18 | TRBD2 | TRBJ2-1 | once
CASTVPPRTAVWETQYF | TGCGCCAGTACAGTACCCCCCCGGACAGCCGTTTGGGAGACCCAGTACTTC | TRBV10-1 | NA | TRBJ2-5 | NA
CASSYFSGRSEQYF | TGTGCCAGCAGTTATTTTAGCGGGAGGTCCGAGCAGTACTTC | TRBV27 | TRBD2 | TRBJ2-7 | NA
CASTRVNDYEQYF | TGTGCCAGCACCCGGGTCAACGACTACGAGCAGTACTTC | TRBV2 | NA | TRBJ2-7 | NA
CASSFTGTSEPYF | TGTGCCAGCAGCTTTACGGGGACTAGCGAGCCCTACTTC | TRBV11-2 | TRBD2 | TRBJ2-7 | NA
CASRDRAKREQYF | TGTGCCAGCAGGGACAGAGCTAAGAGGGAGCAGTACTTC | TRBV19 | TRBD1 | TRBJ2-7 | NA
CASSPALNPGNTIYF | TGTGCCAGCTCACCCGCCCTAAATCCTGGAAACACCATATATTTT | TRBV18 | NA | TRBJ1-3 | NA
CASGLGHPDQPQHF | TGTGCTAGTGGTTTGGGACACCCGGATCAGCCCCAGCATTTT | TRBV12-5 | NA | TRBJ1-5 | NA
CASSAGFREHNYGYTF | TGTGCCAGCAGCGCAGGCTTCAGGGAACATAACTATGGCTACACCTTC | TRBV9 | NA | TRBJ1-2 | NA
CASSLGLGELFF | TGTGCCAGCAGCTTAGGACTCGGGGAGCTGTTTTTT | TRBV7-9 | NA | TRBJ2-2 | NA
CAWDSRRTGNQPQHF | TGTGCCTGGGACTCCCGCAGGACAGGAAATCAGCCCCAGCATTTT | TRBV30 | TRBD1 | TRBJ1-5 | NA
CASSQGARDQPQHF | TGTGCCAGTAGTCAGGGGGCGAGGGATCAGCCCCAGCATTTT | TRBV19 | TRBD1 | TRBJ1-5 | NA
CASSPSGRAYEQYF | TGTGCCAGCTCACCGAGCGGGAGGGCCTACGAGCAGTACTTC | TRBV18 | TRBD2 | TRBJ2-7 | NA
CSGGTGAYEQYF | TGCAGCGGGGGGACAGGGGCCTACGAGCAGTACTTC | TRBV29-1 | TRBD1 | TRBJ2-7 | NA
CASSLPRLAVNNEQFF | TGTGCCAGCAGCTTACCGAGACTAGCGGTAAACAATGAGCAGTTCTTC | TRBV7-2 | TRBD2 | TRBJ2-1 | NA
CATRLAGATDTQYF | TGTGCCACGAGACTAGCGGGAGCCACAGATACGCAGTATTTT | TRBV10-3 | TRBD2 | TRBJ2-3 | NA
CASSESGGRGYTF | TGTGCCAGCAGTGAATCGGGGGGTCGGGGCTACACCTTC | TRBV25-1 | NA | TRBJ1-2 | NA
CASSYTSDNEQFF | TGCGCCAGCAGCTACACTAGCGACAATGAGCAGTTCTTC | TRBV5-1 | TRBD2 | TRBJ2-1 | NA
CASSGGGLFTEAFF | TGTGCCAGCAGCGGTGGGGGGTTGTTCACTGAAGCTTTCTTT | TRBV11-2 | NA | TRBJ1-1 | NA
CASSLNREETQYF | TGCGCCAGCAGCTTGAACAGGGAAGAGACCCAGTACTTC | TRBV5-1 | NA | TRBJ2-5 | NA
CASSRTIGQGTYGYTF | TGTGCCAGCAGCCGAACCATTGGACAGGGGACGTATGGCTACACCTTC | TRBV3-1/TRBV3-2 | TRBD1 | TRBJ1-2 | NA
CASSWRSGGKTDTQYF | TGTGCCAGCAGTTGGAGGTCGGGGGGGAAGACAGATACGCAGTATTTT | TRBV6-6 | TRBD2 | TRBJ2-3 | NA
CASSFGGAGTQYF | TGTGCCAGCAGCTTCGGCGGGGCTGGTACGCAGTATTTT | TRBV11-2 | NA | TRBJ2-3 | NA
CASSLRAGVRETQYF | TGTGCCAGCAGCTTGCGAGCGGGAGTGCGAGAGACCCAGTACTTC | TRBV7-3 | TRBD2 | TRBJ2-5 | few
CASSPGGSGNTIYF | TGTGCCAGCAGCCCCGGGGGCTCTGGAAACACCATATATTTT | TRBV3-1/TRBV3-2 | NA | TRBJ1-3 | once